The clone carrying this T cell receptor (beta chain) was detected once. The antigen remains unidentified. The entry originates in a study of shared clonotypes between healthy human individuals. Whole-study findings and limits: A reduction in generation probabilities was seen for non-shared clonotypes relative to those shared by all four donors. A small donor pool kept down the genetic and exposure-history diversity that was represented.

This table comes from immunoSEQ multiplex PCR, and its TCRdb copy is limited to in-frame clones, with some not included. Found here are approximately 1,000,000 clones, 70% to 80% of them singletons; the top ten hold approximately 0.9%. The sequenced sample was memory CD4+ T cells from PBMCs. Described subset: CD45RA-negative fraction. The receptor comes from a man aged 18 to 30 in good health. Some clones in this sample may be carry-over from other donors' samples.

Here the CDR3 DNA reads TGTGCCATCAGCGGAAGTACAGGGACCAGCACAGATACGCAGTATTTT. As protein: CAISGSTGTSTDTQYF. The rearrangement joins TRBV10-3 to TRBJ2-3; D may be TRBD1 (6 bases). Trimming pared 6 bases from V and 0 bases from J, leaving 16 bases between. CDR3 size: 16 residues. Germline V gene sequence: CDR1 ENHRY, CDR2 SYGVKD.